This T cell receptor beta chain was sequenced during a study of monozygotic twins with inflammatory bowel disease. Template switching added UMIs carrying a 6-nucleotide sample barcode. TCRdb reprocessed the 5' RACE reads and reports one entry per CDR3 protein, with no DNA. The listing records roughly 160,000 distinct CDR3 sequences. Overall study findings and caveats: A reduction in TCRbeta diversity (inverse Simpson) was seen in IBD patients relative to healthy co-twins. No one strong IBD-associated signal or clonotype was supported.

Details on this clonotype: What it binds is unknown.

The source is a human donor with ulcerative colitis or Crohn's disease, or a healthy co-twin of an affected twin (not recorded which). The sequenced sample was blood.

CDR3 amino acids: CASGRTSYEQYF. The chain links TRBV6-2 or TRBV6-3 to TRBJ2-7. Germline-derived CDR1 and CDR2 are MNHEY and SVGEGT. The CDR3 spans 12 residues.